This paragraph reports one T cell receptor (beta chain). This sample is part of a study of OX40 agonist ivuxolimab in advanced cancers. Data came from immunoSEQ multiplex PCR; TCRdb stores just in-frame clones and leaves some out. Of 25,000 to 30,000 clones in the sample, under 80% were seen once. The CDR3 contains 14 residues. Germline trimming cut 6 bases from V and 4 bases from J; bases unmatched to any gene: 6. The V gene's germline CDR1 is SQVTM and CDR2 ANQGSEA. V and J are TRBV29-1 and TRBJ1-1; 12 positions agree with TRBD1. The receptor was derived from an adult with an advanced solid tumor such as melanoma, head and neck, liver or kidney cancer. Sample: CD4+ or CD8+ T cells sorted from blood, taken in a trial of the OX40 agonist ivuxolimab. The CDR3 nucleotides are TGCAGCGTCCCCGGGACAGGGGGCGTCACTGAAGCTTTCTTT. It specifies CSVPGTGGVTEAFF.